The rows below give T cell receptor beta chains drawn from one sample of a study of T cell repertoires in cytomegalovirus infection. TCRdb passed the reads through MiXCR, listing each CDR3 protein once. The sample carries roughly 630,000 distinct CDR3 sequences, around 24% recorded once. Sequenced: CD8+ T cells from PBMCs. These receptors originate from a human donor in good health (CMV status not recorded). Some clones in this sample may be carry-over from other donors' samples. Each CDR3 is given with its conserved first and last residue. D genes are given only for firm matches. Not all rows give a size; the values are once, few, many and, for expanded clones, a class.

clone_size	cdr3_length	v_call	j_call	d_call	cdr3_aa	cdr3_nt
few	19	TRBV20-1	TRBJ2-2	-	CSARGLKGIPLADDGELFF	TGCAGTGCTAGAGGGCTGAAGGGAATACCCCTCGCGGATGACGGGGAGCTGTTTTTT
-	16	TRBV2	TRBJ2-1	-	CASSDSRQDSYNEQFF	TGTGCCAGCAGTGATAGTAGACAGGACTCCTACAATGAGCAGTTCTTC
few	13	TRBV27	TRBJ1-1	-	CASSLQEDTEAFF	TGTGCCAGCAGTTTACAAGAGGACACTGAAGCTTTCTTT
few	15	TRBV20-1	TRBJ1-5	-	CSARDAGWGNQPQHF	TGCAGTGCTAGAGATGCGGGGTGGGGCAATCAGCCCCAGCATTTT
many	15	TRBV6-1	TRBJ1-1	-	CASSYPTGGNTEAFF	TGTGCCAGCAGTTATCCTACAGGAGGTAACACTGAAGCTTTCTTT
-	16	TRBV28	TRBJ2-7	-	CANSSLKGRDPYEQYF	TGTGCCAACAGTTCCCTAAAAGGCAGGGACCCCTACGAGCAGTACTTC
-	13	TRBV29-1	TRBJ2-7	-	CSVETRGREEQYF	TGCAGCGTTGAAACCAGGGGTCGGGAGGAGCAGTACTTC
-	14	TRBV29-1	TRBJ1-5	-	CSVEEGGYGQPQHF	TGCAGCGTTGAAGAAGGCGGGTACGGGCAGCCCCAGCATTTT
-	13	TRBV29-1	TRBJ1-2	TRBD1	CSVGDRDNYGYTF	TGCAGCGTTGGGGACAGGGATAACTATGGCTACACCTTC
-	18	TRBV20-1	TRBJ1-6	TRBD1	CSARDSKTGGSVNSPLHF	TGCAGTGCTAGAGATTCAAAAACAGGGGGCTCAGTTAATTCACCCCTCCACTTT
-	13	TRBV19	TRBJ2-3	-	CASNYRVTDTQYF	TGTGCCAGTAATTACCGCGTCACAGATACGCAGTATTTT
few	12	TRBV29-1	TRBJ1-2	-	CSVATERYGYTF	TGCAGCGTTGCGACAGAGCGCTATGGCTACACCTTC
-	16	TRBV14	TRBJ2-3	-	CASSQEPQPKRDTQYF	TGTGCCAGCAGCCAAGAACCACAACCCAAAAGAGATACGCAGTATTTT
few	19	TRBV6-2/TRBV6-3	TRBJ2-1	-	CASSYLEGGPGSLNNEQFF	TGTGCCAGCAGTTACTTGGAGGGGGGGCCGGGGTCCCTAAACAATGAGCAGTTCTTC
-	15	TRBV28	TRBJ2-5	TRBD2	CASSSPLAGEETQYF	TGTGCCAGCAGTTCACCACTAGCGGGGGAGGAGACCCAGTACTTC
few	15	TRBV13	TRBJ2-1	-	CASSAIRSSYNEQFF	TGTGCCAGCAGCGCCATCAGGAGCTCCTACAATGAGCAGTTCTTC
few	15	TRBV28	TRBJ2-7	-	CASSFSLARNYEQYF	TGTGCCAGCAGTTTTAGCCTAGCGAGGAACTACGAGCAGTACTTC